This T cell receptor beta chain was retrieved from a study of blood T cell repertoires in COVID-19. Study-level background: Samples of COVID-19 (acute and convalescent) were obtained from the United States, Italy and Spain.

Original data processing: From reference gene primer amplification, estimates of nucleated cell counts were derived. The repertoire was sequenced with immunoSEQ multiplex PCR; TCRdb's copy has only in-frame clones and lacks some. V, J and clone size are taken as reported in that table, and D and trimming were inferred from the DNA itself. The sample lists roughly 250,000 clones; more than 70% were seen once. The CDR3 loop spans 15 amino acids. Germline CDR1 reads SGHRS; CDR2 reads YFSETQ. Trimming took 4 bases from V and 4 from J; bases not matched to a gene: 5. This receptor was taken from a man aged 35-49 years with active or convalescent COVID-19. The rearrangement uses TRBV5-1 and TRBJ1-4, with 9 bases identical to TRBD1. What was sequenced was peripheral blood. The CDR3 DNA follows: TGCGCCAGCAGCGGGGGACAGGGAATTAATGAAAAACTGTTTTTT. Amino acids: CASSGGQGINEKLFF.